The subject of this entry is one TCR beta chain. V lost 2 bases and J 4 bases, leaving 14 bases between the germline ends. CDR3 length equals 14 residues. Germline CDR1 and CDR2: DFQATT and SNEGSKA (reference sequence). TCRdb redid the calling of the 5' RACE reads with MiXCR, one entry per CDR3 protein. The sample yields roughly 750,000 distinct CDR3 sequences, over 20% seen once. The data were obtained in a study of identical twins. This same sample was also taken into another study, of T cells expressing NK-cell markers.

Sequencing input: PBMCs. The rearrangement joins TRBV20-1 to TRBJ1-1; D unresolved. This sequence originates from a woman younger than 30 in good health. This CDR3 reads CSARIAHHRTEAFF. The CDR3 nucleotides read TGCAGTGCTAGAATCGCCCACCATCGCACTGAAGCTTTCTTT.